The next 3 T cell receptor beta chains were all read from a single sample in a study of blood T cells in healthy people across ages. Together with a sample-barcoded 5' primer, a J-beta primer mix was included in a second PCR lasting 7 to 11 cycles. TCRdb reanalysed the 5' RACE reads using MiXCR and keeps one entry per CDR3 protein. This repertoire shows approximately 810,000 distinct CDR3 sequences, about 28% found once; its top ten account for roughly 17%. Sequencing was performed on blood. All receptors come from a woman of 80 years or more in good health.

About this clonotype itself: One end of the junction is discordant with germline, which a read error may explain. The chain combines TRBV4-3 with TRBJ2-4; D not resolved. This CDR3 region has 15 residues. From germline, CDR1 is LGHNA and CDR2 YSLEER. DNA for the CDR3: TGCGTCAGCAGCCAAGATCGGTTAGCCAAAAACATTCAGTACTTC. Translating it yields CVSSQDRLAKNIQYF.

This clonotype was seen at least ten times. The rearrangement joins TRBV6-2 or TRBV6-3 to TRBJ2-6; D not certain. Germline CDR1 and CDR2: MNHEY and SVGEGT. V lost 6 bases to trimming and J lost 2 bases, with 14 bases between them. The CDR3 runs to 16 residues. The CDR3 sequence is CASSRAGSTGANVLTF. CDR3 sequence (DNA): TGTGCCAGCAGCCGCGCTGGATCAACTGGGGCCAACGTCCTGACTTTC.

V and J are TRBV28 and TRBJ2-1, with D possibly called TRBD1 or TRBD2 (7 bases each). Germline V gene lookup returns CDR1 MDHEN and CDR2 SYDVKM. CDR3 length equals 13 residues. Trimming removed 5 bases at V and 13 bases at J, with 18 bases between. The CDR3: CASSQGGRETQFF. The DNA for the CDR3 is TGTGCCAGCAGTCAGGGGGGGAGGGAGACCCAGTTCTTC.